The 10 T cell receptor beta chains below were found in one sample sequenced in a study of technical replicates of blood from a few donors. The protocol was immunoSEQ multiplex PCR, while the TCRdb copy is restricted to in-frame clones and leaves out a portion. The table shows around 75,000 clones, with around 90% occurring only once. The sequenced sample consisted of T cells isolated from PBMCs. All receptors derive from a human donor in good health.

This sequence joins TRBV27 and TRBJ2-7; 9 bases are a match to TRBD2. Germline assignment: CDR1 MNHEY and CDR2 SMNVEV (reference sequence). V lost 1 base to trimming and J lost 5 bases; unmatched junction nucleotides: 9. The CDR3 has 16 amino acids. The CDR3 DNA reads TGTGCCAGCAGTTTATGGCTAGCGGGGAGCGCGAACGAGCAGTACTTC. Translated, it gives CASSLWLAGSANEQYF.

This chain uses TRBV6-1 with TRBJ2-3; TRBD1 matches 9 bases. V was pared by 4 bases and J by 4 bases, with 6 bases of the junction left unmatched. Germline V gene data show CDR1 as MNHNS and CDR2 as SASEGT. The CDR3 contains 15 residues. The CDR3 DNA sequence: TGTGCCAGCAGTGCTACCACAGGGGGCCCAGATACGCAGTATTTT. Amino acid sequence: CASSATTGGPDTQYF.

The rearrangement joins TRBV10-3 to TRBJ2-7, with TRBD1 matching over 7 bases. The J segment lost 0 bases and the V segment lost 6 bases, leaving 2 bases of the junction unmatched. The CDR3 covers 13 residues. Germline V CDR1 and CDR2: ENHRY, SYGVKD. The CDR3 is CAIRWDSSYEQYF. In DNA, the CDR3 is TGTGCCATCAGATGGGACAGCTCCTACGAGCAGTACTTC.

This rearrangement joins TRBV30 to TRBJ2-3, with a tentative D call TRBD2 (5 bases). The CDR3 runs 15 residues. The V and J ends lost 2 bases and 2 bases respectively, with 14 bases between them. Germline V gene sequence: CDR1 GTSNPN, CDR2 SVGIG (reference sequence). DNA of the CDR3: TGTGCCTGGAGTCTAGCTGCAGCCTTCACAGATACGCAGTATTTT. Protein: CAWSLAAAFTDTQYF.

V and J are TRBV5-1 and TRBJ2-5; TRBD1 might be the D (5 bases). Deletions cut 1 base from V and 1 base from J, with 8 bases between. Germline CDR1 is SGHRS and CDR2 is YFSETQ. The CDR3 totals 14 residues. In DNA, the CDR3 is TGCGCCAGCAGCTTGCCCACAGGCCAAGAGACCCAGTACTTC. Its translation is CASSLPTGQETQYF.

This rearrangement joins TRBV7-3 to TRBJ1-1; D might be TRBD1 (6 bases). The CDR3 loop spans 14 amino acids. With 5 bases removed from V and 2 bases from J, the gap between germline ends came to 12 bases. In germline, CDR1 is SGHTA, CDR2 FQGTGA. CDR3 nucleotide sequence: TGTGCCAGCAGCCCGGGGACATCAAACACTGAAGCTTTCTTT. This codes for CASSPGTSNTEAFF.

The chain recombines TRBV7-6 with TRBJ2-7, with 7 bases that match TRBD1. Losses at the gene ends were 2 bases for V and 0 bases for J; bases not matched to a gene: 4. Germline V CDR1 and CDR2: SGHVS, FNYEAQ. This CDR3 is 15 amino acids long. In DNA, the CDR3 is TGTGCCAGCAGCTTAAGCTGGGACAGCTCCTACGAGCAGTACTTC. Protein sequence: CASSLSWDSSYEQYF.

This chain uses TRBV4-1 with TRBJ1-2, with no clear D. This CDR3 has 15 amino acids. V shed 2 bases and J shed 3 bases, with 13 bases lying between them. Germline values: CDR1 MGHRA, CDR2 YSYEKL. The CDR3 sequence: CASSQKNLDYYGYTF. DNA of the CDR3: TGCGCCAGCAGCCAAAAAAACCTAGACTACTATGGCTACACCTTC.

The chain has TRBV5-8 and TRBJ2-4; the D gene is possibly TRBD2 (6 bases). The V gene lost 4 bases and the J gene lost 0 bases, with 11 bases spanning the gap. Germline CDR1 and CDR2: SGHTS and YDEGEE. The CDR3 consists of 15 residues. The CDR3 DNA is TGTGCCAGCAGCCGGGACTCCATAGCCAAAAACATTCAGTACTTC. Protein product: CASSRDSIAKNIQYF.

The chain links TRBV5-1 to TRBJ1-4; 9 bases are a match to TRBD1. V lost 0 bases to trimming and J lost 0 bases; unmatched junction nucleotides: 12. CDR1 SGHRS and CDR2 YFSETQ come from the germline V gene. The CDR3 covers 20 residues. The CDR3 loop reads CASSLEDGTGIIATNEKLFF. CDR3 nucleotide sequence: TGCGCCAGCAGCTTGGAAGATGGGACAGGGATAATTGCAACTAATGAAAAACTGTTTTTT.